These 16 T cell receptor beta chains came from one sample sequenced in a study of blood T cell repertoires in COVID-19. The assay was immunoSEQ multiplex PCR, and TCRdb's table has in-frame clones only and misses some. Among around 320,000 clones, around 85% were seen once, and the ten largest hold 6% to 9%. Sequenced input: peripheral blood. The receptors were gathered from a human donor in a cohort sampled during active COVID-19.

V usage is TRBV6-5 and J usage is TRBJ2-3; TRBD1 agrees at 7 bases. Germline values: CDR1 MNHEY, CDR2 SVGAGI. The CDR3 runs to 14 residues. V gave up 2 bases and J gave up 1 base; unmatched junction bases: 0. The CDR3 sequence: CASSYQGGTDTQYF. Written as DNA, the CDR3 is TGTGCCAGCAGTTACCAGGGGGGCACAGATACGCAGTATTTT.

This clone was detected ten times or more. The V gene is TRBV7-9, the J gene TRBJ2-7, with D perhaps TRBD2 (5 bases). Germline V lookup: CDR1 SEHNR, CDR2 FQNEAQ (reference sequence). Trimming removed 5 bases at V and 3 bases at J, with 20 bases between. CDR3 length: 16 amino acids. DNA for the CDR3: TGTGCCAGCAGCCATCGGGATGGGCTTGCCCTCTACGAGCAGTACTTC. This codes for CASSHRDGLALYEQYF. The complete variable domain, with remaining parts taken from reference TRBV7-9 and TRBJ2-7, reads DTGVSQNPRHKITKRGQNVTFRCDPISEHNRLYWYRQTLGQGPEFLTYFQNEAQLEKSRLLSDRFSAERPKGSFSTLEIQRTEQGDSAMYLCASSHRDGLALYEQYFGPGTRLTVT.

The chain recombines TRBV5-5 with TRBJ1-2, with unresolved D. CDR1 SGHKS and CDR2 YYEKEE come from the germline V gene (reference sequence). The CDR3 has 13 residues. Trimming removed 2 bases from V and 3 bases from J, with 8 bases in between. The CDR3 coding sequence is TGTGCCAGCAGCTTCGAACGCGACTATGGCTACACCTTC. Translated, it gives CASSFERDYGYTF.

The CDR3 reads CASSPRGGVFGETQYF. CDR3 nucleotides: TGTGCCAGCAGCCCCAGAGGGGGAGTGTTTGGAGAGACCCAGTACTTC. The chain recombines TRBV4-2 with TRBJ2-5; D is possibly TRBD1 (6 bases). The CDR3 contains 16 residues. V was clipped by 4 bases and J by 4 bases, with 19 bases between them. CDR1 is LGHNA and CDR2 is YNFKEQ in the germline V gene.

This chain links TRBV6-1 with TRBJ2-1; 7 nucleotides agree with TRBD2. Losses at the gene ends were 2 bases for V and 0 bases for J; bases not matched to a gene: 1. The CDR3 runs to 15 residues. Germline V lookup: CDR1 MNHNS, CDR2 SASEGT. CDR3 sequence (DNA): TGTGCCAGCAGTGAACGCGGGGGCTCCTACAATGAGCAGTTCTTC. Translated: CASSERGGSYNEQFF.

The chain employs TRBV3-1 (or the pseudogene TRBV3-2) and TRBJ1-5, with D maybe TRBD1 (5 bases). CDR1 and CDR2 from the germline V gene are LGHDT and YNNKEL (reference sequence). The CDR3 has 13 residues. Trimming cost V 6 bases and J 4 bases, with 10 bases left between them. The CDR3 region has the DNA TGTGCCAGCAGTCGGGACTGGAATCAGCCCCAGCATTTT. Encoded protein: CASSRDWNQPQHF.

The J gene is TRBJ1-6, the V gene TRBV19; 11 bases align to TRBD1. This CDR3 has 14 residues. The V gene end was trimmed by 6 bases and the J gene end by 7 bases; junction bases not matched to a gene: 2. Per the germline V gene, CDR1 is LNHDA and CDR2 is SQIVND (reference sequence). CDR3 nucleotides: TGTGCCAGTAGCGGACAGGGGGCAAATTCACCCCTCCACTTT. It is translated as CASSGQGANSPLHF.

The rearrangement joins TRBV6-6 to TRBJ2-4; maybe TRBD1 (5 bases). This CDR3 region has 14 residues. V gave up 10 bases and J gave up 3 bases, with 16 bases separating them. In germline, CDR1 is MNHNY, CDR2 SVGAGI (reference sequence). The CDR3 is CATMFLGLKNIQYF. In DNA form, the CDR3 reads TGTGCCACCATGTTCTTGGGGCTCAAAAACATTCAGTACTTC.

This chain uses TRBV10-3 with TRBJ2-7; 16 bases fit TRBD2. V dropped 9 bases and J dropped 7; count of bases not matched to a gene: 12. Germline lookup yields CDR1 ENHRY and CDR2 SYGVKD. The CDR3 runs 16 residues. The CDR3 loop is CAMRSGTSGGAYEQYF. The DNA for the CDR3 is TGTGCCATGCGCTCCGGGACTAGCGGGGGGGCGTATGAGCAGTACTTC.

This rearrangement joins TRBV2 to TRBJ2-3, with D maybe TRBD2 (5 bases). Trimming pared 8 bases from V and 2 bases from J, leaving 11 bases between. The germline CDR1 and CDR2 sequences are SNHLY and FYNNEI. The CDR3 sequence is 13 residues long. In nucleotides, the CDR3 is TGTGCCAGCCAAGGACTTACCACAGATACGCAGTATTTT. Its protein product is CASQGLTTDTQYF.

This chain connects TRBV3-1 (or the pseudogene TRBV3-2) to TRBJ2-7, with 7 bases matching TRBD1. The germline gives CDR1 LGHDT, CDR2 YNNKEL (reference sequence). The junction had 5 bases not matched to a gene; V was cut back by 1 base and J by 2 bases. This CDR3 is built from 15 residues. This CDR3 reads CASSQVVGQAYEQYF. Written as DNA, the CDR3 is TGTGCCAGCAGCCAAGTGGTCGGACAGGCCTACGAGCAGTACTTC.

In this sample, this clone turned up once. The gene calls are TRBV5-1 and TRBJ2-7, with 7 bases lining up with TRBD1. Germline lookup yields CDR1 SGHRS and CDR2 YFSETQ. The ends lost 3 bases at V and 3 bases at J; junction bases unmatched: 3. This CDR3 is built from 13 residues. The CDR3 region has the DNA TGCGCCAGCAGCTCGGGACAGAACTACGAGCAGTACTTC. Translating it yields CASSSGQNYEQYF.

This chain uses TRBV10-3 with TRBJ2-2, with TRBD2 as a possible D gene (6 bases). The germline V and J ends were trimmed by 7 bases and 1 base, with 10 bases remaining between them. There are 14 residues in the CDR3. Germline loops: CDR1 ENHRY, CDR2 SYGVKD. CDR3 protein: CAINVRGNTGELFF. As DNA, the CDR3 is TGTGCCATCAATGTGCGGGGGAACACCGGGGAGCTGTTTTTT.

The chain's CDR3 is CASSPPGGFVYEQYF. For the CDR3, the DNA is TGTGCCAGCAGCCCTCCGGGGGGCTTTGTCTACGAGCAGTACTTC. The chain recombines TRBV7-9 with TRBJ2-7; D perhaps matches TRBD2 (7 bases). Germline values: CDR1 SEHNR, CDR2 FQNEAQ (reference sequence). The CDR3 covers 15 residues. V dropped 5 bases and J dropped 3 bases, with 17 bases sitting between them.

CDR3 DNA: TGTGCCAGCAGCCAAGGAAAAGTCAGGGCTCCTTATGGCTACACCTTC. Translation gives CASSQGKVRAPYGYTF. The rearrangement joins TRBV14 to TRBJ1-2; the D gene is possibly TRBD1 (5 bases). This CDR3 has 16 residues. Per the germline V gene, CDR1 is SGHDN and CDR2 is FVKESK. V gave up 1 base and J gave up 5 bases, with 17 bases separating them.

The genes are TRBV4-1 and TRBJ2-3; D is unclear. The CDR3 is made up of 11 amino acids. In germline, CDR1 is MGHRA, CDR2 YSYEKL. V shed 5 bases and J shed 6 bases, with 6 bases lying between them. The CDR3 region has the DNA TGCGCCAGCAGCGCGTCCGATACGCAGTATTTT. This gives the protein CASSASDTQYF.